This TCR beta chain comes out of a study of T cell repertoires in ileal Crohn's disease. V lost 8 bases to trimming and J lost 4 bases, with 17 bases between them. The germline V gene encodes CDR1 SGHTA and CDR2 FQGNSA. This CDR3 has 14 residues. Only in-frame clones appear in the TCRdb table, and some are missing; sequencing was by immunoSEQ multiplex PCR. The repertoire holds roughly 5,800 clones, with roughly 96% as singletons. The V gene is TRBV7-2, the J gene TRBJ1-1, with D tentatively TRBD1 (5 bases). The source is an adult with Crohn's disease. The sequencing input was ileal tissue. CDR3 in DNA: TGTGCCAGCTCCTTCCAACGGGGGACCACTGAAGCTTTCTTT. It yields the protein CASSFQRGTTEAFF.